This passage covers 24 T cell receptor beta chains from one sample sequenced in a study of cytomegalovirus exposure and HLA in healthy donors. It was with 60 Vbeta and 13 Jbeta primers that the PCR ran. Assay: immunoSEQ multiplex PCR; the TCRdb copy retains only in-frame clones and omits some. Here the sample spans some 140,000 clones, 60% to 85% being singletons. Sequenced: PBMCs. The origin of the receptors is a man aged 18 to 35 in good health and CMV-seronegative.

The genes are TRBV5-1 and TRBJ2-3, with D perhaps matching TRBD2 (5 bases). Germline CDR1 and CDR2: SGHRS and YFSETQ. The length of the CDR3 is 15 residues. Trimming removed 0 bases at V and 5 bases at J, with 13 bases between. CDR3 DNA: TGCGCCAGCAGCTTGGGGCTCCCCGGGGTAGATACGCAGTATTTT. The encoded protein is CASSLGLPGVDTQYF.

The rearrangement uses TRBV9 and TRBJ2-1, with 9 bases aligning to TRBD2. The trim removed 0 bases at V and 5 bases at J, leaving 6 bases unmatched. Germline V lookup: CDR1 SGDLS, CDR2 YYNGEE. CDR3 length: 16 residues. CDR3 DNA: TGTGCCAGCAGCGTAGGGGTAGCGGGGGCAGACAATGAGCAGTTCTTC. The encoded protein is CASSVGVAGADNEQFF.

The J gene is TRBJ1-2, the V gene TRBV6-5, with D maybe TRBD1 (6 bases). CDR3 length equals 12 residues. V shed 5 bases and J shed 13 bases, with 17 bases lying between them. Germline V CDR1 and CDR2: MNHEY, SVGAGI. The chain's CDR3 is CASSNLGQPATF. CDR3 nucleotides: TGTGCCAGCAGTAATCTCGGACAGCCTGCCACCTTC.

This chain links TRBV25-1 with TRBJ2-7; D is unclear. In germline, CDR1 is MGHDK, CDR2 SYGVNS. The CDR3 totals 11 residues. Between the trimmed V and J ends, which lost 4 bases and 3 bases, there was a span of 4 bases. CDR3 residues: CASSGLYEQYF. CDR3 DNA: TGTGCCAGCAGTGGGCTCTACGAGCAGTACTTC.

The CDR3 DNA reads TGTGCCAGTGGCTTGCCGGGGAATCAGCCCCAGCATTTT. Encoded protein: CASGLPGNQPQHF. The J gene is TRBJ1-5, the V gene TRBV19; unclear D gene. The V end lost 8 bases, the J end lost 4 bases, and 12 bases lay between the germline ends. CDR1 is LNHDA and CDR2 is SQIVND in the germline V gene (reference sequence). The CDR3 runs 13 residues. Full variable domain (missing parts from reference TRBV19 and TRBJ1-5): DGGITQSPKYLFRKEGQNVTLSCEQNLNHDAMYWYRQDPGQGLRLIYYSQIVNDFQKGDIAEGYSVSREKKESFPLTVTSAQKNPTAFYLCASGLPGNQPQHFGDGTRLSIL.

The chain combines TRBV30 with TRBJ2-5; D is possibly TRBD1 (6 bases). The J call may be wrong; the DNA end is better matched by TRBJ2-7. Germline V gene sequence: CDR1 GTSNPN, CDR2 SVGIG (reference sequence). This CDR3 comprises 18 residues. As DNA, the CDR3 is TGTGCCTGGAGGGGGCGACAGGCACCTCTCTCGGATTCTTACGAGCAGTACTTC. This codes for CAWRGRQAPLSDSYEQYF.

The V and J genes are TRBV4-3 and TRBJ2-5; 9 bases align to TRBD1. TRBJ2-7 matches the DNA end more closely, so the J call is doubtful. The CDR3 sequence is 15 residues long. Germline V CDR1 and CDR2: LGHNA, YSLEER. Here the CDR3 reads CASSQWTGETYEQYF. In DNA, the CDR3 is TGCGCCAGCAGCCAATGGACAGGGGAGACCTACGAGCAGTACTTC.

This clone was counted a few times. The chain carries TRBV5-1 and TRBJ2-5; 7 bases are shared with TRBD1. The end of the DNA fits TRBJ2-7 better, so the J call may be wrong. Germline CDR1 SGHRS, CDR2 YFSETQ. The CDR3 runs to 14 residues. CDR3 protein: CASSLGQGAYEQYF. In DNA, the CDR3 is TGCGCCAGCAGCTTGGGACAGGGCGCCTACGAGCAGTACTTC.

The V gene is TRBV5-1, the J gene TRBJ2-1, with TRBD2 matching over 7 bases. J lost 15 bases, V lost 0 bases, and 15 bases had no gene match. The CDR3 extends over 15 amino acids. Germline CDR1 reads SGHRS; CDR2 reads YFSETQ. The CDR3 sequence: CASSLGAGPLTDGFF. The CDR3 bases are TGCGCCAGCAGCTTGGGAGCGGGGCCGCTTACAGATGGGTTCTTC.

This clone was observed a single time. V usage is TRBV27 and J usage is TRBJ2-6; D possibly corresponds to TRBD1 (6 bases). CDR1 is MNHEY, CDR2 SMNVEV, per germline (reference sequence). This CDR3 region has 17 residues. With 5 bases removed from V and 3 bases from J, the gap between germline ends came to 17 bases. CDR3: CASSTPVGGGGANVLTF. CDR3 in DNA: TGTGCCAGCAGTACCCCAGTTGGGGGCGGTGGGGCCAACGTCCTGACTTTC.

The rearrangement uses TRBV6-5 and TRBJ1-1; D may be TRBD1 (6 bases). Looked up from germline, CDR1 is MNHEY and CDR2 is SVGAGI. This CDR3 comprises 11 residues. The CDR3 region has the DNA TGTGCAGGACAGTCGAACACTGAAGCTTTCTTT. This codes for CAGQSNTEAFF.

The J gene is TRBJ2-7, the V gene TRBV30; 8 nucleotides line up with TRBD2. The CDR3 contains 13 residues. Trimming at V came to 4 bases and at J to 3 bases, leaving 5 bases not matched to a gene. Germline loops: CDR1 GTSNPN, CDR2 SVGIG (reference sequence). The CDR3 protein is CAWISGNDYEQYF. CDR3 DNA: TGTGCCTGGATTAGCGGGAACGACTACGAGCAGTACTTC. The full variable domain, with the rest looked up from reference TRBV30 and TRBJ2-7, is SQTIHQWPATLVQPVGSPLSLECTVEGTSNPNLYWYRQAAGRGLQLLFYSVGIGQISSEVPQNLSASRPQDRQFILSSKKLLLSDSGFYLCAWISGNDYEQYFGPGTRLTVT.

In regard to this clone: Its ends do not fully match the called genes, so a read error is possible. CDR3: CATPQGALSSYGQYF. DNA of the CDR3: TGCGCCACCCCTCAGGGGGCTCTGAGCTCCTACGGGCAGTACTTC. The rearrangement uses TRBV5-1 and TRBJ2-7; 8 bases are shared with TRBD1. Germline V gene data show CDR1 as SGHRS and CDR2 as YFSETQ. The CDR3 runs 15 residues.

CDR3 loop: CASSIGSGGGLGETQYF. The CDR3 coding sequence is TGCGCCAGCAGCATAGGTAGCGGGGGGGGCCTAGGAGAGACCCAGTACTTC. The gene calls are TRBV5-1 and TRBJ2-5, with 11 nucleotides matching TRBD2. Germline assignment: CDR1 SGHRS and CDR2 YFSETQ. V shed 4 bases, J shed 4 bases, and the junction held 12 bases outside the gene matches. The CDR3 has 17 residues.

Of note for this clone: Compared with germline, one end of the junction differs, possibly owing to a read error. The V and J genes are TRBV4-2 and TRBJ2-7; D is unresolved. The CDR3 loop spans 13 amino acids. Germline lookup yields CDR1 LGHNA and CDR2 YNFKEQ. CDR3 in DNA: TGTGCCAGCAGCCAAGACTTTTTCTCCTCGACACACTTC. Its protein is CASSQDFFSSTHF.

The rearrangement uses TRBV10-3 and TRBJ2-1, with D perhaps matching TRBD2 (5 bases). Germline lookup yields CDR1 ENHRY and CDR2 SYGVKD. The CDR3 length is 13 residues. Trimming left V 4 bases short and J 7 bases short, with 11 bases between. The CDR3 sequence: CAISAHSGNEQFF. CDR3 in DNA: TGTGCCATCAGTGCCCACTCGGGGAATGAGCAGTTCTTC.

This chain uses TRBV11-2 with TRBJ1-1; 8 nucleotides align to TRBD1. Germline CDR1 is SGHAT and CDR2 is FQNNGV. The CDR3 length is 14 residues. V dropped 3 bases and J dropped 6; count of bases not matched to a gene: 6. CDR3: CASSFIMTGAEAFF. The CDR3 nucleotides are TGTGCCAGCAGCTTTATAATGACAGGGGCTGAAGCTTTCTTT. Complete variable domain (other parts from reference TRBV11-2 and TRBJ1-1): EAGVAQSPRYKIIEKRQSVAFWCNPISGHATLYWYQQILGQGPKLLIQFQNNGVVDDSQLPKDRFSAERLKGVDSTLKIQPAKLEDSAVYLCASSFIMTGAEAFFGQGTRLTVV.

This rearrangement joins TRBV5-5 to TRBJ2-7, with 8 bases lining up with TRBD2. V lost 0 bases and J lost 0; bases outside the gene matches: 2. CDR1 SGHKS and CDR2 YYEKEE come from the germline V gene (reference sequence). The CDR3 totals 15 residues. CDR3 in amino acids: CASSLGAGGSYEQYF. DNA of the CDR3: TGTGCCAGCAGCTTGGGGGCGGGGGGCTCCTACGAGCAGTACTTC.

V usage is TRBV9 and J usage is TRBJ1-6; tentative D call: TRBD1 (6 bases). Germline CDR1 reads SGDLS; CDR2 reads YYNGEE. V was cut by 5 bases and J by 4 bases, with 10 bases left in between. The CDR3 sequence is 14 residues long. The CDR3 nucleotides read TGTGCCAGCAGGGGGGCCCCTTATAATTCACCCCTCCACTTT. This encodes CASRGAPYNSPLHF.

The chain couples TRBV7-3 to TRBJ2-1; 8 bases agree with TRBD2. This CDR3 region has 14 residues. CDR1 and CDR2 (germline): SGHTA, FQGTGA. V trimming: 6 bases; J trimming: 4 bases; junction bases outside the gene matches: 5. CDR3 region: CASSSGDAYNEQFF. CDR3 coding DNA: TGTGCCAGCAGTAGCGGGGACGCTTACAATGAGCAGTTCTTC.

A single count supports this clone. The chain has TRBV27 and TRBJ1-1, with D possibly matching TRBD1 (6 bases). Germline V gene sequence: CDR1 MNHEY, CDR2 SMNVEV (reference sequence). V lost 5 bases and J 10 bases, leaving 14 bases between the germline ends. CDR3 length: 12 residues. The CDR3 region is CASSPEGGRAFF. The CDR3 nucleotides read TGTGCCAGCAGTCCCGAGGGGGGGAGAGCTTTCTTT.

The chain couples TRBV7-2 to TRBJ2-7; TRBD1 agrees at 8 bases. The CDR3 length is 15 residues. The J segment lost 3 bases and the V segment lost 5 bases, leaving 9 bases of the junction unmatched. Germline CDR1 SGHTA, CDR2 FQGNSA. CDR3 region: CASSLPHTGGYEQYF. In nucleotides, the CDR3 is TGTGCCAGCAGCCTCCCGCACACAGGGGGCTACGAGCAGTACTTC. The full variable domain, its missing parts supplied by reference TRBV7-2 and TRBJ2-7, is GAGVSQSPSNKVTEKGKDVELRCDPISGHTALYWYRQSLGQGLEFLIYFQGNSAPDKSGLPSDRFSAERTGGSVSTLTIQRTQQEDSAVYLCASSLPHTGGYEQYFGPGTRLTVT.

The rearrangement joins TRBV6-1 to TRBJ1-4, with 11 bases aligning to TRBD1. CDR3 length: 16 amino acids. The ends lost 2 bases at V and 7 bases at J; junction bases unmatched: 6. From germline, CDR1 is MNHNS and CDR2 SASEGT. CDR3 protein: CASSETAGTGGEKLFF. CDR3 nucleotide sequence: TGTGCCAGCAGTGAAACCGCCGGGACAGGGGGTGAAAAACTGTTTTTT.

The chain couples TRBV19 to TRBJ1-6, with a tentative D call TRBD1 (5 bases). Germline CDR1 is LNHDA and CDR2 is SQIVND (reference sequence). The ends were cut back, 3 bases at V and 10 bases at J, with 16 bases in the middle. The length of the CDR3 is 15 residues. Written as DNA, the CDR3 is TGTGCCAGTAGTATCCAGGCGGACAAGAAATCACCCCTCCACTTT. It encodes CASSIQADKKSPLHF.